This T cell receptor (beta chain) was observed in a study of blood T cell repertoires in COVID-19. This CDR3 comprises 14 residues. Trimming left V 0 bases short and J 2 bases short, with 6 bases between. CDR1 and CDR2 from the germline V gene are SGHKS and YYEKEE (reference sequence). Measured with immunoSEQ multiplex PCR; TCRdb has only the in-frame clones, and not every one. The table lists tens of thousands of clones, about 90% of them singletons. The source of this sequence is a human donor in a cohort sampled during active COVID-19. The V call is TRBV5-5, the J call TRBJ2-1; TRBD1 is a possible D gene (5 bases). Sequencing was performed on peripheral blood. CDR3 nucleotide sequence: TGTGCCAGCAGCTTGGAGACAGCCTACAATGAGCAGTTCTTC. Translation gives CASSLETAYNEQFF. The full variable domain, in which reference TRBV5-5 and TRBJ2-1 provide the parts outside the CDR3, is DAGVTQSPTHLIKTRGQQVTLRCSPISGHKSVSWYQQVLGQGPQFIFQYYEKEERGRGNFPDRFSARQFPNYSSELNVNALLLGDSALYLCASSLETAYNEQFFGPGTRLTVL.